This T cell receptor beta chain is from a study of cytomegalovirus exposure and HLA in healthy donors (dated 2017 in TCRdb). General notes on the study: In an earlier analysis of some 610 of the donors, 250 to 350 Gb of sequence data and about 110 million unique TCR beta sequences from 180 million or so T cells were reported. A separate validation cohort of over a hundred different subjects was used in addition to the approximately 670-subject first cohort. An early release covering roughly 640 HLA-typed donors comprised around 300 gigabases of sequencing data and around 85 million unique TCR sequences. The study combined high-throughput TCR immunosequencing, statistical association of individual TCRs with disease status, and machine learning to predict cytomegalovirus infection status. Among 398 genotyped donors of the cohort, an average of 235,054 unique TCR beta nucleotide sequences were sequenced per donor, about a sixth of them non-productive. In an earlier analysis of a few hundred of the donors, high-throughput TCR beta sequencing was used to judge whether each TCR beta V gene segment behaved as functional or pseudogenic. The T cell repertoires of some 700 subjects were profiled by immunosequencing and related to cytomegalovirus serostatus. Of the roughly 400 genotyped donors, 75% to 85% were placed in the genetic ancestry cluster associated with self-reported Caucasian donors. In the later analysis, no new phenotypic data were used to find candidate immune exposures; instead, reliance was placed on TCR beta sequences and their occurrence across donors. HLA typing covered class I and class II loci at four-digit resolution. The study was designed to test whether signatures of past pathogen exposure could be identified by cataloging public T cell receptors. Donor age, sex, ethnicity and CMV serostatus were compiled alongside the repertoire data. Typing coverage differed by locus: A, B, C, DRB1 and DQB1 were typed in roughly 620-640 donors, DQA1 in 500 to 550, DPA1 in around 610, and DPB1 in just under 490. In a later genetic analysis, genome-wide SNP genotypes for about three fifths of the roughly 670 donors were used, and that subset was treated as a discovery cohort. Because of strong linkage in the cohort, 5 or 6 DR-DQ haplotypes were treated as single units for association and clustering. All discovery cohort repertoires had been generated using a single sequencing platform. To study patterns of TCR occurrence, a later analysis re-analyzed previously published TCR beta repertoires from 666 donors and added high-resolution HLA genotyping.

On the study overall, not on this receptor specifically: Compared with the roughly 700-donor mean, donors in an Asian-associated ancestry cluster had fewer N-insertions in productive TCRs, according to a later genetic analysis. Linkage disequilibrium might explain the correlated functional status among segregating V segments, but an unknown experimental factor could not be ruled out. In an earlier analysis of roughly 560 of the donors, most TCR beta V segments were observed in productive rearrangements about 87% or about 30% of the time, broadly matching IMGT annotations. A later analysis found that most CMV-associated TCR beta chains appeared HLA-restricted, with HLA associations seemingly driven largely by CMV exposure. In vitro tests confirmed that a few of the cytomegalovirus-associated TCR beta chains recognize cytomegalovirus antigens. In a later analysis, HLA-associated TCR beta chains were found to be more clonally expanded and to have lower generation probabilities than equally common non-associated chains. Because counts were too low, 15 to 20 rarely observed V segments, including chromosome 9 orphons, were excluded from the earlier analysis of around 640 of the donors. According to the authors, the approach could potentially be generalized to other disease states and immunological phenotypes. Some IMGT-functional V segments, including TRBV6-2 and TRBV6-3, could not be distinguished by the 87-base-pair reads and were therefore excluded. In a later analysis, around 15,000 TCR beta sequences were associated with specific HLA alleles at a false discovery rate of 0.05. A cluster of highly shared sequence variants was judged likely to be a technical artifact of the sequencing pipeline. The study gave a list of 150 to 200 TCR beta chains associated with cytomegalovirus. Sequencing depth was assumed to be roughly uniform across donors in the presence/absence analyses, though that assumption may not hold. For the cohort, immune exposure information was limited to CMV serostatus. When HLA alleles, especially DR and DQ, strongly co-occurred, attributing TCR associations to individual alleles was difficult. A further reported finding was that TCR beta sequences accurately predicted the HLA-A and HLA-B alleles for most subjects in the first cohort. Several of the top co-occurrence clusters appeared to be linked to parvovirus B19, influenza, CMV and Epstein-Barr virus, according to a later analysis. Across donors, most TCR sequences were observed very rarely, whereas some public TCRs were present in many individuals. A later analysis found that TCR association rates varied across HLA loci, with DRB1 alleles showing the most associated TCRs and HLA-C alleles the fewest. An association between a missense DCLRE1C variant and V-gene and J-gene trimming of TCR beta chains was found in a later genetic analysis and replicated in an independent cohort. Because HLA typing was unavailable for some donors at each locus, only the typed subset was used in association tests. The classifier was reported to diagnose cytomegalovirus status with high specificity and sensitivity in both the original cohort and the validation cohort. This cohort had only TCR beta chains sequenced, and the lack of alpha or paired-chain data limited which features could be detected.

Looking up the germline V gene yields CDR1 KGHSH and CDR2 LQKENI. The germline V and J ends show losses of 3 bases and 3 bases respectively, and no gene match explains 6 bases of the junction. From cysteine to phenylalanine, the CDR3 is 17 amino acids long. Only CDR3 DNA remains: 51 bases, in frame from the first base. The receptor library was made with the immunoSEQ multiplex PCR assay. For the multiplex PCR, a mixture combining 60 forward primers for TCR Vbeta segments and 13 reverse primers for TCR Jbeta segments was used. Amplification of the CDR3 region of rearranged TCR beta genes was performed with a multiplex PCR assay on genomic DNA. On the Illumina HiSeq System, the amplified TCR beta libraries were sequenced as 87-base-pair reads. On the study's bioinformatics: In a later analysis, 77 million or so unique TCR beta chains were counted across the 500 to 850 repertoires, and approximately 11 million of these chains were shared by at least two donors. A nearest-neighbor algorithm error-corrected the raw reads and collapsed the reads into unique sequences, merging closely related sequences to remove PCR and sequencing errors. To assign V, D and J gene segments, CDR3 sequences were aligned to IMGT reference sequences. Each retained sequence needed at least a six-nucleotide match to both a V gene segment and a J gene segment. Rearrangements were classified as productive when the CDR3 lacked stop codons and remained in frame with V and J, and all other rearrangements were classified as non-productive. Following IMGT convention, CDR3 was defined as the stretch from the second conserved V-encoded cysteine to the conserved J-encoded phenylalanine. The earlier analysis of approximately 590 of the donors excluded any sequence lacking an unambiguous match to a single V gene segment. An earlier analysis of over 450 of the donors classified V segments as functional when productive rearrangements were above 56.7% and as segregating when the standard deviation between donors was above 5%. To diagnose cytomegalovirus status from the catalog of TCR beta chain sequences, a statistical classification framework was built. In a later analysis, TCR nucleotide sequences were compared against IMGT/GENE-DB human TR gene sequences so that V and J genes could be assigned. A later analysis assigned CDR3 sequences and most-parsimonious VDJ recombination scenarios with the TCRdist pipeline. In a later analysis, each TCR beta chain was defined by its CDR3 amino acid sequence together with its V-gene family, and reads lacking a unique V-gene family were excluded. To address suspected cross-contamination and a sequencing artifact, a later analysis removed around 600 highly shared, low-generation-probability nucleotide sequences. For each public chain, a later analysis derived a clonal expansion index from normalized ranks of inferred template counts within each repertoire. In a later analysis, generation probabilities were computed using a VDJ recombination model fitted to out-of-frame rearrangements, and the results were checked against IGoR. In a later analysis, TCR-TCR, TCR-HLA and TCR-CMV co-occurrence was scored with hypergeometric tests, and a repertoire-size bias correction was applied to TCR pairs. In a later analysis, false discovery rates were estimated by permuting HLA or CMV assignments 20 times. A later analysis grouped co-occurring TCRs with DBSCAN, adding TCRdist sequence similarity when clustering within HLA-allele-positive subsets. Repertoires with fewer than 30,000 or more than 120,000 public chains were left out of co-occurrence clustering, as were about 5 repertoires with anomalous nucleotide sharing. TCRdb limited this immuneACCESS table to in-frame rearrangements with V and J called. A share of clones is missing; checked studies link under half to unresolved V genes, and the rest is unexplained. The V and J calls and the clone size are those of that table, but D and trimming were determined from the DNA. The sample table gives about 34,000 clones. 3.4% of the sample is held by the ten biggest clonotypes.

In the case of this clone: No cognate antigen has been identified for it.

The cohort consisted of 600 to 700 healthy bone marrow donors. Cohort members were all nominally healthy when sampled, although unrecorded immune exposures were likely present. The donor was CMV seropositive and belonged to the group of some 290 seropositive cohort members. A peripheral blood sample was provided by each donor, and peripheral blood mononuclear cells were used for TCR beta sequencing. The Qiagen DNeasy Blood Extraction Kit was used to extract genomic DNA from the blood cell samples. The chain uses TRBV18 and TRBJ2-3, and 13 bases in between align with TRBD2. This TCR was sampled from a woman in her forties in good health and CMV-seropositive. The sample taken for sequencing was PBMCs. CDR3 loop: CASSPLGTSGITDTQYF. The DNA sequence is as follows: TGTGCCAGCTCACCCCTCGGGACTAGCGGGATTACAGATACGCAGTATTTT.